Below are 23 T cell receptor beta chains sequenced from a single sample in a study of cytomegalovirus exposure and HLA in healthy donors (dated by TCRdb to 2017 to 2019). Receptor amplification or capture employed the immunoSEQ multiplex PCR assay. The multiplex PCR relied on a mix of 60 forward primers for TCR Vbeta segments and 13 reverse primers for TCR Jbeta segments. TCRdb limited this immuneACCESS table to in-frame rearrangements with V and J called. A share of clones is missing; checked studies link under half to unresolved V genes, and the rest is unexplained. The sample profile shows about 190,000 clones; approximately 79% of them were found once. Less than 7% of the sample rests with the top ten. Sequenced input: PBMCs. The receptors were sampled from a man between 40 and 49 years old in good health and CMV-seropositive.

The J gene is TRBJ1-4, the V gene TRBV19; D not resolved. Germline-derived CDR1 and CDR2 are LNHDA and SQIVND (reference sequence). The CDR3 has 15 residues. V was cut by 2 bases and J by 7 bases, with 14 bases left in between. This chain's CDR3 is CASSISSVASEKLFF. DNA of the CDR3: TGTGCCAGTAGTATATCCTCGGTAGCCAGTGAAAAACTGTTTTTT.

This chain uses TRBV10-3 with TRBJ2-7, with a weak D call TRBD1 (7 bases). The V and J ends lost 4 bases and 4 bases respectively, with 14 bases between them. Per the germline V gene, CDR1 is ENHRY and CDR2 is SYGVKD. The CDR3 covers 14 residues. CDR3 in amino acids: CAISAGQGGYEQYF. CDR3 nucleotide sequence: TGTGCCATCAGTGCGGGGCAGGGGGGATACGAGCAGTACTTC.

This clone came up once. The chain has TRBV6-1 and TRBJ2-7; 7 nucleotides line up with TRBD1. With 4 bases clipped from V and 3 bases from J, the junction kept 12 bases outside the gene matches. This CDR3 is built from 16 residues. Per the germline V gene, CDR1 is MNHNS and CDR2 is SASEGT. The CDR3 protein is CASSALQGEIDYEQYF. Here the CDR3 DNA reads TGTGCCAGCAGTGCACTTCAGGGGGAAATAGACTACGAGCAGTACTTC.

V gene TRBV10-3 combines with J gene TRBJ2-5, with a weak D call TRBD1 (6 bases). Judging by the DNA end, TRBJ2-7 fits better; the J call may be wrong. CDR1 is ENHRY and CDR2 is SYGVKD in the germline V gene. The CDR3 is 13 amino acids. The chain's CDR3 is CAISGGGSYEQYF. The CDR3, as DNA: TGTGCCATCAGTGGAGGGGGCTCCTACGAGCAGTACTTC.

This clone was seen a single time. J is TRBJ2-5 and V is TRBV7-9; D is possibly TRBD1 (8 bases). Looked up from germline, CDR1 is SEHNR and CDR2 is FQNEAQ (reference sequence). Trimming stripped 5 bases from V and 5 bases from J, with 12 bases between. CDR3 length equals 13 residues. CDR3 bases: TGTGCCAGCAGCCAACAGGGGGGGGAGACCCAGTACTTC. As protein: CASSQQGGETQYF. Together with reference TRBV7-9 and TRBJ2-5, the CDR3 gives the full variable domain: DTGVSQNPRHKITKRGQNVTFRCDPISEHNRLYWYRQTLGQGPEFLTYFQNEAQLEKSRLLSDRFSAERPKGSFSTLEIQRTEQGDSAMYLCASSQQGGETQYFGPGTRLLVL.

This clone occurred once. Other DNA sequences in this sample translate to the same CDR3. This sequence joins TRBV28 and TRBJ1-1; 9 nucleotides align to TRBD1. Germline V lookup: CDR1 MDHEN, CDR2 SYDVKM. The CDR3 covers 14 residues. The junction had 5 bases not matched to a gene; V was cut back by 5 bases and J by 4 bases. CDR3 bases: TGTGCCAGCAGTCCTGGACAGGGGAGCACTGAAGCTTTCTTT. Protein sequence: CASSPGQGSTEAFF.

This chain joins TRBV28 and TRBJ1-5; tentatively, D is TRBD1 (5 bases). V lost 2 bases to trimming and J lost 10 bases, with 12 bases between them. This CDR3 spans 13 amino acids. Germline loops: CDR1 MDHEN, CDR2 SYDVKM. CDR3: CASSLPRGLPQHF. CDR3 sequence (DNA): TGTGCCAGCAGTTTACCAAGGGGTCTTCCCCAGCATTTT.

V usage is TRBV2 and J usage is TRBJ2-1, with a possible D match to TRBD1 (5 bases). Looked up from germline, CDR1 is SNHLY and CDR2 is FYNNEI. The CDR3 contains 14 residues. The germline V and J ends were trimmed by 6 bases and 2 bases, with 11 bases remaining between them. Written as DNA, the CDR3 is TGTGCCAGCAGACGCAGGGTTGCCTACAATGAGCAGTTCTTC. Encoded protein: CASRRRVAYNEQFF.

This chain connects TRBV10-1 to TRBJ2-5, with D perhaps matching TRBD1 (6 bases). The CDR3 runs to 16 residues. The V end was cut by 0 bases, the J end by 5 bases, with 16 bases between. Germline V gene data show CDR1 as WNHNN and CDR2 as SYGVQD (reference sequence). The CDR3 loop reads CASSESLGDRSETQYF. CDR3 nucleotide sequence: TGCGCCAGCAGTGAGTCGTTGGGAGACAGGTCGGAGACCCAGTACTTC.

This sequence joins TRBV4-3 and TRBJ2-3; 10 positions agree with TRBD2. This CDR3 has 15 amino acids. From germline, CDR1 is LGHNA and CDR2 YSLEER. V was pared by 5 bases and J by 0 bases, with 2 bases of the junction left unmatched. CDR3 residues: CASSASGGSTDTQYF. The DNA for the CDR3 is TGCGCCAGCAGCGCTAGCGGGGGCAGCACAGATACGCAGTATTTT.

The V and J genes are TRBV10-3 and TRBJ1-1; weak D call: TRBD1 (6 bases). CDR3 length equals 16 residues. V was cut by 2 bases and J by 2 bases, with 15 bases left in between. Germline V lookup: CDR1 ENHRY, CDR2 SYGVKD. CDR3 loop: CAISEPWTESNTEAFF. In DNA form, the CDR3 reads TGTGCCATCAGTGAGCCCTGGACAGAAAGCAACACTGAAGCTTTCTTT.

The genes are TRBV4-2 and TRBJ1-1; TRBD1 aligns across 8 bases. Losses at the gene ends were 0 bases for V and 10 bases for J; bases not matched to a gene: 4. CDR1 and CDR2 (germline): LGHNA, YNFKEQ. The CDR3 is 13 residues long. CDR3: CASSQDMTGVAFF. For the CDR3, the DNA is TGTGCCAGCAGCCAAGATATGACAGGGGTAGCTTTCTTT.

This clone was observed a few times. V and J are TRBV7-6 and TRBJ2-7, with TRBD2 matching 7 bases. In germline, CDR1 is SGHVS, CDR2 FNYEAQ. The CDR3 consists of 18 residues. V dropped 5 bases and J dropped 3; count of bases not matched to a gene: 19. The CDR3 DNA reads TGTGCCAGCAGCGAGAGCTTGGGGGGGGAGTTAATTATCTACGAGCAGTACTTC. Translating gives CASSESLGGELIIYEQYF.

In its sample, this clone was seen a few times. The chain links TRBV28 to TRBJ1-6; D not resolved. The CDR3 totals 13 residues. Trimming left V 6 bases short and J 9 bases short, with 12 bases between. CDR1 and CDR2 (germline): MDHEN, SYDVKM. For the CDR3, the DNA is TGTGCCAGCAGAGGGCAGGCGGGTTCACCCCTCCACTTT. It yields the protein CASRGQAGSPLHF.

The rearrangement joins TRBV7-9 to TRBJ2-5; TRBD1 matches at 7 bases. Germline V gives CDR1 SEHNR, CDR2 FQNEAQ (reference sequence). The CDR3 loop spans 15 amino acids. V was pared by 4 bases and J by 3 bases, with 8 bases of the junction left unmatched. CDR3 DNA: TGTGCCAGCAGCTCAACGACAGGGTTAAAAGAGACCCAGTACTTC. Translated: CASSSTTGLKETQYF.

This chain connects TRBV7-3 to TRBJ1-1; D is ambiguous. V gave up 3 bases and J gave up 2 bases, with 7 bases separating them. Germline loops: CDR1 SGHTA, CDR2 FQGTGA. This CDR3 has 13 residues. The CDR3 reads CASSLLRNTEAFF. CDR3 nucleotides: TGTGCCAGCAGCTTGCTGCGTAACACTGAAGCTTTCTTT.

The gene calls are TRBV27 and TRBJ2-7; the match to TRBD2 covers 7 bases. The CDR3 is 14 amino acids. CDR1 and CDR2 from the germline V gene are MNHEY and SMNVEV (reference sequence). V was pared by 6 bases and J by 3 bases, with 8 bases of the junction left unmatched. CDR3 sequence reads: CASSSRDYIYEQYF. The CDR3 DNA follows: TGTGCCAGCAGCTCCCGGGACTACATCTACGAGCAGTACTTC.

The chain uses TRBV6-1 and TRBJ2-7; D gene uncertain. CDR1 is MNHNS and CDR2 is SASEGT in the germline V gene. This CDR3 contains 14 residues. Trimming removed 0 bases at V and 3 bases at J, with 9 bases between. CDR3 region: CASSEATGFYEQYF. As DNA, the CDR3 is TGTGCCAGCAGTGAAGCAACCGGGTTCTACGAGCAGTACTTC.

The chain recombines TRBV7-2 with TRBJ2-7; the D is unclear. Trimming shortened V by 4 bases and J by 3 bases, and 13 bases separated the two germline ends. The CDR3 consists of 14 residues. CDR1 is SGHTA, CDR2 FQGNSA, per germline. CDR3 coding DNA: TGTGCCAGCAGCTCCCGGCAGGAAGGCTACGAGCAGTACTTC. It is translated as CASSSRQEGYEQYF. The full variable domain, in which reference TRBV7-2 and TRBJ2-7 provide the parts outside the CDR3, is GAGVSQSPSNKVTEKGKDVELRCDPISGHTALYWYRQSLGQGLEFLIYFQGNSAPDKSGLPSDRFSAERTGGSVSTLTIQRTQQEDSAVYLCASSSRQEGYEQYFGPGTRLTVT.

The J gene is TRBJ2-1, the V gene TRBV4-3; a possible D gene is TRBD2 (5 bases). V was clipped by 4 bases and J by 8 bases, with 12 bases between them. CDR1 and CDR2 from the germline V gene are LGHNA and YSLEER. The CDR3 covers 13 residues. The CDR3, as DNA: TGCGCCAGCAGCCCGTTTGGAGGCTATGAGCAGTTCTTC. This codes for CASSPFGGYEQFF.

This chain connects TRBV30 to TRBJ1-3, with D hard to call. The CDR3 covers 11 residues. CDR1 GTSNPN and CDR2 SVGIG come from the germline V gene (reference sequence). The V and J ends lost 4 bases and 6 bases respectively, with 7 bases between them. The chain's CDR3 is CAWKNLNTIYF. Written as DNA, the CDR3 is TGTGCCTGGAAAAACTTAAACACCATATATTTT.

This chain joins TRBV19 and TRBJ1-2; 7 bases align to TRBD1. This CDR3 region has 12 residues. Per the germline V gene, CDR1 is LNHDA and CDR2 is SQIVND (reference sequence). Trimming took 1 base from V and 10 from J; bases not matched to a gene: 3. The CDR3 nucleotides read TGTGCCAGTAGTATAGGCGGACAGGCCTACACCTTC. The encoded protein is CASSIGGQAYTF. The full variable domain, in which reference TRBV19 and TRBJ1-2 provide the parts outside the CDR3, is DGGITQSPKYLFRKEGQNVTLSCEQNLNHDAMYWYRQDPGQGLRLIYYSQIVNDFQKGDIAEGYSVSREKKESFPLTVTSAQKNPTAFYLCASSIGGQAYTFGSGTRLTVV.

The V gene is TRBV11-2, the J gene TRBJ1-1; possible D gene TRBD1, 6 bases. The germline V gene encodes CDR1 SGHAT and CDR2 FQNNGV. The CDR3 length is 15 residues. V lost 5 bases, J lost 3 bases, and 16 bases lay in between. CDR3 amino acids: CASSPGRQADTEAFF. The CDR3 bases are TGTGCCAGCAGCCCTGGCAGACAGGCGGACACTGAAGCTTTCTTT. The entire variable domain, with the rest obtained from reference TRBV11-2 and TRBJ1-1, is as follows: EAGVAQSPRYKIIEKRQSVAFWCNPISGHATLYWYQQILGQGPKLLIQFQNNGVVDDSQLPKDRFSAERLKGVDSTLKIQPAKLEDSAVYLCASSPGRQADTEAFFGQGTRLTVV.